The T cell receptor (beta chain) under discussion was sequenced for a study of siplizumab effects on memory and regulatory T cells. Germline values: CDR1 KGHSH, CDR2 LQKENI. The CDR3 totals 14 residues. V gave up 3 bases and J gave up 8 bases, with 16 bases separating them. Comment on this clone: Its antigen is unknown.

Assay used: immunoSEQ multiplex PCR; TCRdb lists only in-frame clones, some missing. The table includes approximately 100,000 clones, 85% to 95% detected once. Findings and limits, study-wide: The apparent diversity of naive T cells exceeded that of memory cells, and naive T cells seemed to make a major contribution to the alloresponse.

This chain uses TRBV18 with TRBJ1-2, with D tentatively TRBD1 (5 bases). The sequencing sample was made of Tregs sorted from blood. This TCR came from a human donor in good health. This CDR3 is CASSPFEKGHGYTF. The CDR3 DNA reads TGTGCCAGCTCACCGTTCGAAAAAGGACACGGCTACACCTTC.